Reported below is one T cell receptor beta chain. After constant-region reverse-primer amplification, full-length variable regions underwent semi-nested PCR with Nested Universal Primer A. TCRdb reanalysed the 5' RACE reads using MiXCR and keeps one entry per CDR3 protein. The sample shows roughly 45,000 distinct CDR3 sequences, over 25% of them seen only once. J gave up 4 bases and V 8 bases, and 7 bases lay outside the gene matches. This CDR3 has 14 residues. Germline CDR1 MDHEN, CDR2 SYDVKM. This TCR was sampled from a female donor with breast cancer. Sequencing was performed on tumor-infiltrating memory CD4+ T cells sorted from the breast tumor. Subset given: memory CD4+ T cells, CD4+CD45RO+CD25-. This rearrangement joins TRBV28 to TRBJ1-4, with 7 nucleotides matching TRBD1. The chain's CDR3 is CASHLTGINEKLFF. DNA of the CDR3: TGTGCCAGCCACCTGACAGGGATTAATGAAAAACTGTTTTTT.